The 16 T cell receptor beta chains below were found in one sample sequenced in a study of early T cells in non-severe SARS-CoV-2 infection. TCRdb passed the 5' RACE reads through MiXCR, listing each CDR3 protein once. The sample records fewer than 75,000 distinct CDR3 sequences, about 17% being singletons. This sample comprised whole blood, obtained at baseline. All receptors derive from an adult who was a healthcare worker with PCR-confirmed SARS-CoV-2 infection or an uninfected control (not recorded which).

The J gene is TRBJ1-4, the V gene TRBV5-1, with D possibly matching TRBD1 (5 bases). The germline V gene encodes CDR1 SGHRS and CDR2 YFSETQ. The CDR3 has 16 amino acids. The V and J ends lost 3 bases and 1 base respectively, with 13 bases between them. The CDR3 protein is CASSSQGRKTNEKLFF. The CDR3, as DNA: TGCGCCAGCAGCTCCCAGGGTCGGAAAACTAATGAAAAACTGTTTTTT.

The J gene is TRBJ2-7, the V gene TRBV7-2; no clear D gene. CDR1 and CDR2 (germline): SGHTA, FQGNSA. This CDR3 contains 13 residues. V was trimmed by 4 bases and J by 6 bases, leaving 13 bases between them. CDR3 nucleotides: TGTGCCAGCAGCTCCATCCCCGGGCTCGAGCAGTACTTC. This translates into CASSSIPGLEQYF. The variable domain in full, with the rest retrieved from reference TRBV7-2 and TRBJ2-7, is GAGVSQSPSNKVTEKGKDVELRCDPISGHTALYWYRQSLGQGLEFLIYFQGNSAPDKSGLPSDRFSAERTGGSVSTLTIQRTQQEDSAVYLCASSSIPGLEQYFGPGTRLTVT.

The chain joins TRBV6-6 to TRBJ1-5; TRBD1 matches at 9 bases. CDR1 and CDR2 (germline): MNHNY, SVGAGI (reference sequence). The CDR3 totals 15 residues. With V trimmed by 0 bases and J by 6 bases, 3 bases remained unmatched. The CDR3 loop is CASSYSTGGTQPQHF. In nucleotides, the CDR3 is TGTGCCAGCAGTTACTCGACAGGGGGTACTCAGCCCCAGCATTTT.

V usage is TRBV6-5 and J usage is TRBJ1-6, with a possible D match to TRBD1 (5 bases). The CDR3 runs 13 residues. The germline CDR1 and CDR2 sequences are MNHEY and SVGAGI. Deletions cut 10 bases from V and 7 bases from J, with 14 bases between. Written as DNA, the CDR3 is TGTGCCACCGCGGGGGGGAAAAATTCACCCCTCCACTTT. Protein sequence: CATAGGKNSPLHF.

This clonotype showed up just once. The chain employs TRBV5-1 and TRBJ2-4, with TRBD1 matching over 8 bases. This CDR3 spans 18 amino acids. Trimming took 4 bases from V and 2 from J; bases not matched to a gene: 14. Germline V gene lookup returns CDR1 SGHRS and CDR2 YFSETQ. The CDR3 here is CASSTGTGSPSSKNIQYF. As DNA, the CDR3 is TGCGCCAGCAGCACAGGGACAGGCAGTCCCTCGTCCAAAAACATTCAGTACTTC. The complete variable domain, with remaining parts taken from reference TRBV5-1 and TRBJ2-4, reads KAGVTQTPRYLIKTRGQQVTLSCSPISGHRSVSWYQQTPGQGLQFLFEYFSETQRNKGNFPGRFSGRQFSNSRSEMNVSTLELGDSALYLCASSTGTGSPSSKNIQYFGAGTRLSVL.

The sample holds a few counts of this clonotype. V gene TRBV20-1 combines with J gene TRBJ2-5; 8 nucleotides line up with TRBD2. The CDR3 totals 16 residues. The V segment lost 5 bases and the J segment 5 bases; nucleotides outside the gene matches: 16. Germline V gives CDR1 DFQATT, CDR2 SNEGSKA (reference sequence). The CDR3 sequence is CSAFPVERERGETQYF. In DNA form, the CDR3 reads TGCAGTGCTTTTCCCGTCGAGCGGGAGAGGGGTGAGACCCAGTACTTC.

The rearrangement links TRBV7-2 to TRBJ2-3; TRBD1 agrees at 9 bases. CDR3 length equals 16 residues. Germline V gene sequence: CDR1 SGHTA, CDR2 FQGNSA. The ends lost 3 bases at V and 4 bases at J; junction bases unmatched: 8. This chain's CDR3 is CASSFLQGAGADTQYF. The CDR3, as DNA: TGTGCCAGCAGCTTCCTACAGGGGGCGGGTGCAGATACGCAGTATTTT.

This clonotype was seen at least ten times. The genes are TRBV7-9 and TRBJ2-7, with a possible D match to TRBD2 (5 bases). Germline CDR1 and CDR2: SEHNR and FQNEAQ (reference sequence). Trimming took 6 bases from V and 4 from J, leaving 22 bases between them. The CDR3 is made up of 16 amino acids. CDR3 loop: CASSRFGGPRPYEQYF. DNA of the CDR3: TGTGCCAGCAGTCGGTTCGGAGGTCCGAGGCCGTACGAGCAGTACTTC. Complete variable domain (other parts from reference TRBV7-9 and TRBJ2-7): DTGVSQNPRHKITKRGQNVTFRCDPISEHNRLYWYRQTLGQGPEFLTYFQNEAQLEKSRLLSDRFSAERPKGSFSTLEIQRTEQGDSAMYLCASSRFGGPRPYEQYFGPGTRLTVT.

The chain carries TRBV6-5 and TRBJ2-1; no clear D. The V end was cut by 4 bases, the J end by 5 bases, with 3 bases between. CDR1 and CDR2 from the germline V gene are MNHEY and SVGAGI. CDR3 size: 11 residues. CDR3 DNA sequence: TGTGCCAGCAGTTCCAACAATGAGCAGTTCTTC. Translating gives CASSSNNEQFF.

The chain links TRBV6-6 to TRBJ1-2, with D possibly TRBD1 on 6 matching bases. Trimming shortened V by 0 bases and J by 2 bases, and 7 bases separated the two germline ends. Germline V gives CDR1 MNHNY, CDR2 SVGAGI (reference sequence). The CDR3 has 14 residues. Here the CDR3 reads CASSYSQGNYGYTF. The CDR3 DNA reads TGTGCCAGCAGTTACTCGCAGGGGAACTATGGCTACACCTTC.

The rearrangement links TRBV2 to TRBJ2-2, with 8 bases lining up with TRBD1. V shed 2 bases and J 4 bases; nucleotides not matched to a gene: 3. Germline CDR1 and CDR2: SNHLY and FYNNEI. The CDR3 length is 15 residues. DNA for the CDR3: TGTGCCAGCAGTGAACAGGGGGCCAGCACCGGGGAGCTGTTTTTT. Protein sequence: CASSEQGASTGELFF.

This clonotype was recorded many times. This sequence joins TRBV3-1 and TRBJ1-2, with 7 bases fitting TRBD1. J lost 4 bases, V lost 4 bases, and 15 bases had no gene match. The CDR3 length is 17 residues. CDR1 is LGHDT and CDR2 is YNNKEL in the germline V gene (reference sequence). CDR3 bases: TGTGCCAGCAGCCCCGGCGTGTTTCAGGGACAGCCCTATGGCTACACCTTC. The encoded protein is CASSPGVFQGQPYGYTF.

The rearrangement joins TRBV19 to TRBJ1-2; D possibly corresponds to TRBD1 (5 bases). CDR1 and CDR2 (germline): LNHDA, SQIVND (reference sequence). The CDR3 is 14 amino acids. With 4 bases removed from V and 1 base from J, the gap between germline ends came to 10 bases. The CDR3 DNA reads TGTGCCAGTAGTAGAGAGGGGAATAACTATGGCTACACCTTC. Its translation: CASSREGNNYGYTF.

This clonotype appeared once. The V gene is TRBV2, the J gene TRBJ2-3; unclear D gene. The CDR3 spans 14 residues. The V end was cut by 3 bases, the J end by 1 base, with 8 bases between. The germline CDR1 and CDR2 sequences are SNHLY and FYNNEI. CDR3 bases: TGTGCCAGCAGTGATTTAAGGGGCACAGATACGCAGTATTTT. Amino acids: CASSDLRGTDTQYF. Using reference TRBV2 and TRBJ2-3 for the parts outside the CDR3, the full variable domain is EPEVTQTPSHQVTQMGQEVILRCVPISNHLYFYWYRQILGQKVEFLVSFYNNEISEKSEIFDDQFSVERPDGSNFTLKIRSTKLEDSAMYFCASSDLRGTDTQYFGPGTRLTVL.

J is TRBJ2-7 and V is TRBV13; TRBD2 matches at 9 bases. With V trimmed by 6 bases and J by 5 bases, 11 bases remained unmatched. The CDR3 contains 15 residues. From germline, CDR1 is PRHDT and CDR2 FYEKMQ (reference sequence). The CDR3 loop is CASRQMTSGSHEQYF. The CDR3, as DNA: TGTGCCAGCAGACAAATGACTAGCGGTTCCCACGAGCAGTACTTC.

The rearrangement joins TRBV7-9 to TRBJ1-1; D remains unclear. Between the trimmed V and J ends, which lost 6 bases and 0 bases, there was a span of 8 bases. The length of the CDR3 is 13 residues. The germline CDR1 and CDR2 sequences are SEHNR and FQNEAQ (reference sequence). The CDR3: CASREGLNTEAFF. Written as DNA, the CDR3 is TGTGCCAGCAGGGAGGGCTTGAACACTGAAGCTTTCTTT.